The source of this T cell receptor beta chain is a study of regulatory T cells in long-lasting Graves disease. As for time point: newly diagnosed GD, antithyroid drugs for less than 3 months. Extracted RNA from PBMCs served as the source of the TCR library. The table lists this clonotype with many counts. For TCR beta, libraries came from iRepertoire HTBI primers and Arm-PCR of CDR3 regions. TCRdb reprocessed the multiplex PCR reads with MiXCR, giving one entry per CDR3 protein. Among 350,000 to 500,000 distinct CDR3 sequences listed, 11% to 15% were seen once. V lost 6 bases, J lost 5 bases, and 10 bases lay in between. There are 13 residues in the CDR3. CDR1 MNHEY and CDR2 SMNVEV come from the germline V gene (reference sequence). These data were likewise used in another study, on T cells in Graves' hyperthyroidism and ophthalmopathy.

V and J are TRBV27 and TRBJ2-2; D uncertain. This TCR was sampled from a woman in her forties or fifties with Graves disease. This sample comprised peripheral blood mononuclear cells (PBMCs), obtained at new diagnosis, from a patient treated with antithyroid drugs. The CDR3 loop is CASSLSLTGELFF. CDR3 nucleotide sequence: TGTGCCAGCAGCTTGAGTCTTACCGGGGAGCTGTTTTTT.